The next 2 T cell receptor beta chains were all read from a single sample in a study of Ad26.COV2.S vaccination and SARS-CoV-2 variants. The sample's treatment: roughly 20 received Ad26.COV2.S at low or high dose, single or two shots; several received placebo; per-sample allocation not given. Sampling took place 63 days after the first vaccine or placebo injection. Profiling relied on immunoSEQ multiplex PCR, and the TCRdb table lists in-frame clones only, not all of them. The sample lists roughly 350,000 clones, around 90% occurring once. The sample consisted of peripheral blood, taken in a trial of Ad26.COV2.S vaccine versus placebo. The origin of the receptors is a person between 18 and 59 years old who received the Ad26.COV2.S COVID-19 vaccine or a placebo.

A single count supports this clone. CDR3 DNA sequence: TGTGCCAGCAGTGAAACGAAGGGAAATGAGCAGTTCTTC. Its translation is CASSETKGNEQFF. The V gene is TRBV6-1, the J gene TRBJ2-1; D remains unclear. The length of the CDR3 is 13 residues. V was shortened by 2 bases and J by 7 bases, with 9 bases between the two germline ends. Germline V gene data show CDR1 as MNHNS and CDR2 as SASEGT.

The chain recombines TRBV6-2 or TRBV6-3 with TRBJ2-3; D gene unclear. The V gene's germline CDR1 is MNHEY and CDR2 SVGEGT. The CDR3 totals 17 residues. V lost 0 bases to trimming and J lost 1 base, with 14 bases between them. The CDR3 bases are TGTGCCAGCAGTTACTCCATCAGGAATTTGCGCACAGATACGCAGTATTTT. Residues: CASSYSIRNLRTDTQYF.